A selection of T cell receptor beta chains follows, all from one sample in a study of T cell responses to AZD1222 COVID-19 vaccine. Produced via immunoSEQ multiplex PCR; TCRdb's table is partial and in-frame only. This table holds 150,000 to 200,000 clones, about 89% found once. This specimen was peripheral blood, taken 28 days after the second AZD1222 dose. The source is an adult who received the AZD1222 COVID-19 vaccine. The CDR3 runs from the conserved cysteine through the conserved F or W. D genes are given only for firm matches. Size values are once, few and many counts, or a class for expanded clones, and some rows have none.

v_call: TRBV15
d_call: -
clone_size: -
j_call: TRBJ1-2
cdr3_aa: CATSSLGAYTF
cdr3_nt: TGTGCCACCAGCAGCCTCGGCGCCTACACCTTC

v_call: TRBV7-6
d_call: -
clone_size: -
j_call: TRBJ2-1
cdr3_aa: CASSLDGAVLLSEQFF
cdr3_nt: TGTGCCAGCAGCTTAGATGGGGCGGTTTTACTAAGTGAGCAGTTCTTC

v_call: TRBV29-1
d_call: TRBD1
clone_size: -
j_call: TRBJ2-1
cdr3_aa: CSYQTGAVSYNEQFF
cdr3_nt: TGCAGCTATCAAACAGGGGCTGTCTCCTACAATGAGCAGTTCTTC

v_call: TRBV4-2
d_call: -
clone_size: -
j_call: TRBJ2-5
cdr3_aa: CASSQVAAAETQYF
cdr3_nt: TGTGCCAGCAGCCAAGTGGCAGCCGCCGAGACCCAGTACTTC

v_call: TRBV7-3
d_call: -
clone_size: -
j_call: TRBJ2-7
cdr3_aa: CASSFGRGYEQYF
cdr3_nt: TGTGCCAGCAGCTTCGGGAGAGGGTACGAGCAGTACTTC

v_call: TRBV27
d_call: TRBD1
clone_size: -
j_call: TRBJ2-7
cdr3_aa: CASRAGQVTSYEQYF
cdr3_nt: TGTGCCAGCAGGGCGGGACAGGTGACTTCCTACGAGCAGTACTTC

v_call: TRBV5-1
d_call: -
clone_size: -
j_call: TRBJ1-2
cdr3_aa: CASSLVPDTNYGYTF
cdr3_nt: TGCGCCAGCAGCTTGGTACCAGACACTAACTATGGCTACACCTTC

v_call: TRBV7-4
d_call: -
clone_size: -
j_call: TRBJ1-5
cdr3_aa: CASSPFTTSGPPSNQPQHF
cdr3_nt: TGTGCCAGCAGTCCTTTCACAACTTCGGGACCCCCTAGCAATCAGCCCCAGCATTTT

v_call: TRBV20-1
d_call: -
clone_size: -
j_call: TRBJ1-1
cdr3_aa: CSAMGNTEAFF
cdr3_nt: TGCAGTGCTATGGGGAACACTGAAGCTTTCTTT

v_call: TRBV3-1/TRBV3-2
d_call: -
clone_size: -
j_call: TRBJ1-2
cdr3_aa: CASSQAGANYGYTF
cdr3_nt: TGTGCCAGCAGCCAAGCGGGAGCGAACTATGGCTACACCTTC

v_call: TRBV5-6
d_call: -
clone_size: -
j_call: TRBJ1-2
cdr3_aa: CASSYTGNWRGYTF
cdr3_nt: TGTGCCAGCAGCTATACAGGGAATTGGCGAGGCTACACCTTC

v_call: TRBV4-2
d_call: -
clone_size: once
j_call: TRBJ1-5
cdr3_aa: CASSQGQSQPQHF
cdr3_nt: TGTGCCAGCAGCCAAGGGCAGTCTCAGCCCCAGCATTTT

v_call: TRBV6-5
d_call: -
clone_size: -
j_call: TRBJ2-7
cdr3_aa: CASSYGLGAYEQYF
cdr3_nt: TGTGCCAGCAGTTACGGCCTAGGCGCCTACGAGCAGTACTTC

v_call: TRBV12-3/TRBV12-4
d_call: -
clone_size: -
j_call: TRBJ1-2
cdr3_aa: CASSLDFNYGYTF
cdr3_nt: TGTGCCAGCAGTTTAGACTTTAACTATGGCTACACCTTC

v_call: TRBV5-6
d_call: TRBD1
clone_size: once
j_call: TRBJ1-1
cdr3_aa: CASSLAGRWTGVNTEAFF
cdr3_nt: TGTGCCAGCAGCTTGGCGGGGCGTTGGACAGGGGTGAACACTGAAGCTTTCTTT

v_call: TRBV2
d_call: TRBD2
clone_size: -
j_call: TRBJ2-7
cdr3_aa: CASTGLAGTYEQYF
cdr3_nt: TGTGCCAGCACCGGACTAGCGGGTACCTACGAGCAGTACTTC

v_call: TRBV5-1
d_call: -
clone_size: -
j_call: TRBJ1-2
cdr3_aa: CASSFSGSGYTF
cdr3_nt: TGCGCCAGCAGCTTTTCAGGGAGCGGCTACACCTTC

v_call: TRBV3-1/TRBV3-2
d_call: -
clone_size: -
j_call: TRBJ1-2
cdr3_aa: CASSRGQNARGYTF
cdr3_nt: TGTGCCAGCAGCCGTGGACAGAATGCCCGTGGCTACACCTTC

v_call: TRBV21-1
d_call: -
clone_size: -
j_call: TRBJ2-1
cdr3_aa: CASSKLSKGQAKIYNEQFF
cdr3_nt: TGTGCCAGCAGCAAATTAAGTAAGGGACAGGCGAAAATCTACAATGAGCAGTTCTTC

v_call: TRBV3-1/TRBV3-2
d_call: -
clone_size: -
j_call: TRBJ2-2
cdr3_aa: CASRELGGELFF
cdr3_nt: TGTGCCAGCAGGGAACTGGGCGGGGAGCTGTTTTTT

v_call: TRBV2
d_call: TRBD1
clone_size: -
j_call: TRBJ2-2
cdr3_aa: CASSETRTGGTGELFF
cdr3_nt: TGTGCCAGCAGTGAAACGAGGACAGGGGGGACCGGGGAGCTGTTTTTT

v_call: TRBV19
d_call: TRBD1
clone_size: -
j_call: TRBJ1-5
cdr3_aa: CASSSDRGGNQPQHF
cdr3_nt: TGTGCCAGTAGTTCAGACAGGGGAGGCAATCAGCCCCAGCATTTT

v_call: TRBV6-5
d_call: -
clone_size: -
j_call: TRBJ2-5
cdr3_aa: CASRGIGTQYF
cdr3_nt: TGTGCCAGCCGAGGGATCGGGACCCAGTACTTC

v_call: TRBV19
d_call: -
clone_size: -
j_call: TRBJ2-5
cdr3_aa: CASSIRTAQETQYF
cdr3_nt: TGTGCCAGTAGTATCCGGACGGCCCAAGAGACCCAGTACTTC

v_call: TRBV11-1
d_call: -
clone_size: -
j_call: TRBJ1-1
cdr3_aa: CASSLVGPRSAFF
cdr3_nt: TGTGCCAGCAGCTTAGTAGGGCCACGCTCGGCTTTCTTT

v_call: TRBV5-1
d_call: TRBD2
clone_size: -
j_call: TRBJ2-4
cdr3_aa: CASSPGASGRAKNIQYF
cdr3_nt: TGCGCCAGCAGCCCGGGGGCTAGCGGGAGGGCCAAAAACATTCAGTACTTC

v_call: TRBV19
d_call: -
clone_size: -
j_call: TRBJ2-2
cdr3_aa: CASKNRANTGELFF
cdr3_nt: TGTGCCAGTAAAAACAGAGCGAACACCGGGGAGCTGTTTTTT

v_call: TRBV11-2
d_call: -
clone_size: -
j_call: TRBJ2-3
cdr3_aa: CASSLNAPDTQYF
cdr3_nt: TGTGCCAGCAGCTTAAACGCTCCAGATACGCAGTATTTT

v_call: TRBV29-1
d_call: TRBD1
clone_size: -
j_call: TRBJ1-1
cdr3_aa: CSVDRGRGPGRTEAFF
cdr3_nt: TGCAGCGTTGACCGCGGAAGGGGGCCTGGGCGCACTGAAGCTTTCTTT

v_call: TRBV11-2
d_call: -
clone_size: -
j_call: TRBJ1-1
cdr3_aa: CASSGQMGMNTEAFF
cdr3_nt: TGTGCCAGCAGCGGACAGATGGGCATGAACACTGAAGCTTTCTTT

v_call: TRBV7-2
d_call: -
clone_size: -
j_call: TRBJ1-6
cdr3_aa: CASSLRGSDSPLHF
cdr3_nt: TGTGCCAGCAGCTTGCGGGGGTCGGATTCACCCCTCCACTTT

v_call: TRBV19
d_call: -
clone_size: -
j_call: TRBJ1-1
cdr3_aa: CASSSRTEAFF
cdr3_nt: TGTGCCAGTAGTTCCCGCACTGAAGCTTTCTTT

v_call: TRBV7-8
d_call: -
clone_size: -
j_call: TRBJ1-6
cdr3_aa: CASSYQLGYNSPLHF
cdr3_nt: TGTGCCAGCAGTTATCAACTTGGTTATAATTCACCCCTCCACTTT

v_call: TRBV2
d_call: TRBD1
clone_size: -
j_call: TRBJ1-1
cdr3_aa: CAIQTGYFTEAFF
cdr3_nt: TGTGCCATCCAGACAGGGTATTTCACTGAAGCTTTCTTT

v_call: TRBV4-1
d_call: TRBD1
clone_size: -
j_call: TRBJ1-2
cdr3_aa: CASSQGQTYGYTF
cdr3_nt: TGCGCCAGCAGCCAGGGACAGACCTATGGCTACACCTTC

v_call: TRBV19
d_call: TRBD2
clone_size: -
j_call: TRBJ2-1
cdr3_aa: CASSIAGLAGGLHQSSYNEQFF
cdr3_nt: TGTGCCAGTAGTATAGCCGGACTAGCGGGGGGCCTACACCAAAGCTCCTACAATGAGCAGTTCTTC

v_call: TRBV5-1
d_call: TRBD2
clone_size: -
j_call: TRBJ2-7
cdr3_aa: CASSLLAGGGYEQYF
cdr3_nt: TGCGCCAGCAGCTTACTAGCGGGAGGTGGCTACGAGCAGTACTTC

v_call: TRBV3-1/TRBV3-2
d_call: TRBD2
clone_size: once
j_call: TRBJ2-7
cdr3_aa: CASSQEGLAGYEQYF
cdr3_nt: TGTGCCAGCAGCCAAGAGGGGTTAGCGGGCTACGAGCAGTACTTC

v_call: TRBV7-2
d_call: TRBD1
clone_size: -
j_call: TRBJ2-7
cdr3_aa: CASSLRTGGYTEQYF
cdr3_nt: TGTGCCAGCAGCTTACGTACAGGGGGCTACACCGAGCAGTACTTC

v_call: TRBV29-1
d_call: TRBD1
clone_size: -
j_call: TRBJ1-2
cdr3_aa: CSARTGDGYTF
cdr3_nt: TGCAGCGCCCGGACAGGGGATGGCTACACCTTC

v_call: TRBV7-7
d_call: -
clone_size: -
j_call: TRBJ2-7
cdr3_aa: CASSLGDTYEQYF
cdr3_nt: TGTGCTAGCAGCTTAGGAGACACCTACGAGCAGTACTTC

v_call: TRBV25-1
d_call: TRBD2
clone_size: -
j_call: TRBJ2-3
cdr3_aa: CASSDPAGSGTDTQYF
cdr3_nt: TGTGCCAGCAGTGACCCAGCGGGGTCGGGCACAGATACGCAGTATTTT